Presented here are 5 T cell receptor beta chains from one specimen sequenced in a study of post-analysis software for immune sequencing data. Overall study results and limits: Compared with controls, patients had more of about five TRBV segments, including TRBV5-6, TRBV5-1 and TRBV20-1.

Unique-molecular-identifier-tagged TCR beta cDNA libraries were used. TCRdb redid the calling of the PCR reads with MiXCR, one entry per CDR3 protein. The sample contains roughly 800,000 distinct CDR3 sequences, about 50% of which appear only once. No cognate antigen is known for these TCRs. The sample taken for sequencing was blood. The receptor source for this set is a girl aged 5 to 17 with multiple sclerosis.

J is TRBJ2-1 and V is TRBV7-9, with D perhaps TRBD2 (6 bases). V shed 5 bases and J shed 2 bases, with 13 bases lying between them. This CDR3 region has 15 residues. CDR1 is SEHNR and CDR2 is FQNEAQ in the germline V gene (reference sequence). The CDR3 region is CASSLRGSAYNEQFF. In DNA form, the CDR3 reads TGTGCCAGCAGCCTGCGGGGATCCGCCTACAATGAGCAGTTCTTC.

V usage is TRBV18 and J usage is TRBJ2-7; 7 bases align to TRBD2. The CDR3 has 14 amino acids. The V segment lost 4 bases and the J segment 3 bases; nucleotides outside the gene matches: 6. CDR1 is KGHSH and CDR2 is LQKENI in the germline V gene. Here the CDR3 reads CASSLAGDYYEQYF. The CDR3 region has the DNA TGTGCCAGCTCACTTGCGGGAGATTACTACGAGCAGTACTTC.

This clonotype was seen only once. The chain joins TRBV29-1 to TRBJ2-3, with 9 bases lining up with TRBD2. Germline V gives CDR1 SQVTM, CDR2 ANQGSEA. The trim removed 4 bases at V and 0 bases at J, leaving 8 bases unmatched. The CDR3 is 16 amino acids. This CDR3 reads CSVVGVAGGSTDTQYF. CDR3 nucleotide sequence: TGCAGCGTTGTGGGAGTTGCGGGAGGGAGCACAGATACGCAGTATTTT.

This clonotype was seen only a few times. V usage is TRBV20-1 and J usage is TRBJ2-5; 15 bases fit TRBD2. This CDR3 spans 17 amino acids. Germline CDR1 DFQATT, CDR2 SNEGSKA (reference sequence). The V gene end was trimmed by 3 bases and the J gene end by 0 bases; junction bases not matched to a gene: 5. The CDR3 DNA reads TGCAGTGCTAGGGGACTAGCGGGAGGATGGGACCAAGAGACCCAGTACTTC. It translates to CSARGLAGGWDQETQYF.

The rearrangement joins TRBV3-1 to TRBJ1-1; no clear D gene. V was shortened by 3 bases and J by 5 bases, with 7 bases between the two germline ends. Germline CDR1 reads LGHDT; CDR2 reads YNNKEL (reference sequence). CDR3 length equals 12 residues. CDR3 nucleotides: TGTGCCAGCAGCCATAGCGGGACTGAAGCTTTCTTT. The encoded protein is CASSHSGTEAFF. The variable domain in full, completed from reference TRBV3-1 and TRBJ1-1, reads DTAVSQTPKYLVTQMGNDKSIKCEQNLGHDTMYWYKQDSKKFLKIMFSYNNKELIINETVPNRFSPKSPDKAHLNLHINSLELGDSAVYFCASSHSGTEAFFGQGTRLTVV.